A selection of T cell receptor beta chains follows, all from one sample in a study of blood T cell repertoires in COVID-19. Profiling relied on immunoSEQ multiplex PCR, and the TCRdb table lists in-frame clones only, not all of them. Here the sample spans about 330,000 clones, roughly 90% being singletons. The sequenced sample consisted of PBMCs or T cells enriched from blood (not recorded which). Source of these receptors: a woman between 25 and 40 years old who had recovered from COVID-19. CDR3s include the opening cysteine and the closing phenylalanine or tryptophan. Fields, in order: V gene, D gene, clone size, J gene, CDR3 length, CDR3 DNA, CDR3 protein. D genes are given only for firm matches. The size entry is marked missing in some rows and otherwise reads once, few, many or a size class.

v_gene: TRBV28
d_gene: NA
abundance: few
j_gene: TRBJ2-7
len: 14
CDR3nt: TGTGCCAGCAGCTTAGGGGGGGATTACTACGAGCAGTACTTC
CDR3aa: CASSLGGDYYEQYF

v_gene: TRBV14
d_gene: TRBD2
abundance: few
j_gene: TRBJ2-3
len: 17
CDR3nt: TGTGCCAGCAGCCAAGATCGGACGGGGGGGCGTAAAGATACGCAGTATTTT
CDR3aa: CASSQDRTGGRKDTQYF

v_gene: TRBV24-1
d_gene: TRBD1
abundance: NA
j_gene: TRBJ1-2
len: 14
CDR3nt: TGTGCCACCAGTGACACCGGACAGGGGGTGGGCTACACCTTC
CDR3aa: CATSDTGQGVGYTF

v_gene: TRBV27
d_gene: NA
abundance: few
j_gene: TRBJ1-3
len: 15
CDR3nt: TGTGCCAGCAGTCGAGGCGGGTCCTCTGGAAACACCATATATTTT
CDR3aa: CASSRGGSSGNTIYF

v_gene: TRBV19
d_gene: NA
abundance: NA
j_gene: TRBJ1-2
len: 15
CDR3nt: TGTGCCAGTCGGGGGACTAGGGCAGCCAACTATGGCTACACCTTC
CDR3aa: CASRGTRAANYGYTF

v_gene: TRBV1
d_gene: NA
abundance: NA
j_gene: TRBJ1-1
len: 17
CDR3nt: TGCACCAGCAGCCACCCCGACAGGTCTAGTTTGGTCACTGAAGCTTTCTTT
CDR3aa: CTSSHPDRSSLVTEAFF

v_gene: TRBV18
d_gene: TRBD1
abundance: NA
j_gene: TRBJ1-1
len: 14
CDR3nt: TGTGCCAGCTCACTACAAGATCCAGGGGGTAGAGCTTTCTTT
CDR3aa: CASSLQDPGGRAFF

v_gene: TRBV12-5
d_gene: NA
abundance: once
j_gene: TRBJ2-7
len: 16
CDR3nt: TGTGCTAGTGGTTTGGTACCGGACAGAGCCATGGGCGAGCAGTACTTC
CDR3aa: CASGLVPDRAMGEQYF

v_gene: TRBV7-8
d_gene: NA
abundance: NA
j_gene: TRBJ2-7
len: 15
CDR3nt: TGTGCCAGCAGCTTAGGGGGCGGGGAAACCTACGAGCAGTACTTC
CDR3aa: CASSLGGGETYEQYF

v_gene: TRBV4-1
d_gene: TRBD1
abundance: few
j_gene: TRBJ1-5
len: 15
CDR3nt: TGCGCCAGCAGCCAAGAGGGACAGGGAAGTCAGCCCCAGCATTTT
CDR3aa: CASSQEGQGSQPQHF

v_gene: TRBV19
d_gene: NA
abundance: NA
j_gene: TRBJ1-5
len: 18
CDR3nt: TGTGCCAGTAGGTACAGGACCGACAATCTTTATAGCAATCAGCCCCAGCATTTT
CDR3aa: CASRYRTDNLYSNQPQHF

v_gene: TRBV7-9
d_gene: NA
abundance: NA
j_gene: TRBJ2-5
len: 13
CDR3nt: TGTGCCAGCAGCTTGGGGGGACAGGAGACCCAGTACTTC
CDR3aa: CASSLGGQETQYF

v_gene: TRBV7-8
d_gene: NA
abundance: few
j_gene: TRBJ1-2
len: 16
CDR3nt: TGTGCCAGCAGCTTAGCGTTACAGGGATTCCAACGAGGCTACACCTTC
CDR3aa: CASSLALQGFQRGYTF

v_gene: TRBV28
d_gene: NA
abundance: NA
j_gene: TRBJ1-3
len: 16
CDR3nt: TGTGCCAGCAGTTTGGGTGGACATACCCTAGGAAACACCATATATTTT
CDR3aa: CASSLGGHTLGNTIYF

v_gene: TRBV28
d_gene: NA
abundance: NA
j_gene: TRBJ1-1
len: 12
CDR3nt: TGTGCCAGCAGTTTTGGGGCAGGGTTGACTTTCTTT
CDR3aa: CASSFGAGLTFF

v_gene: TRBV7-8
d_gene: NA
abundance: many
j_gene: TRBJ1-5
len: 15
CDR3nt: TGTGCCAGCAGCTTAGAACGGGGGTCGGGACAGCCCCAGCATTTT
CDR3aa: CASSLERGSGQPQHF

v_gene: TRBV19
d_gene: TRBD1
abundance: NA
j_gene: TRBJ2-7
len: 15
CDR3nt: TGTGCCAGTAGTCAAGCGGGGACAGGGGTCTACGAGCAGTACTTC
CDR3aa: CASSQAGTGVYEQYF

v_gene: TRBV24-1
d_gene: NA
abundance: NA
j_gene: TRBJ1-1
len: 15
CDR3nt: TGTGCCACCAGCAGAACCGGGACAAAGAACACTGAAGCTTTCTTT
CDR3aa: CATSRTGTKNTEAFF

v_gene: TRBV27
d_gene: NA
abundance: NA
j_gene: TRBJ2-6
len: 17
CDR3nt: TGTGCCAGCAGTTTGGGCAGGGCGGTATCTGGGGCCAACGTCCTGACTTTC
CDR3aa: CASSLGRAVSGANVLTF

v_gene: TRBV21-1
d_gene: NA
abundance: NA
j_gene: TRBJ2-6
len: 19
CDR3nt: TGTGCCAGCAGCAGTCCACTAGCGGGGCACCACCCTGGGGCCAACGTCCTGACTTTC
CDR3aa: CASSSPLAGHHPGANVLTF

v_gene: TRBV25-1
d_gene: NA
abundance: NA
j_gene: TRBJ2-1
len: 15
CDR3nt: TGTGCCAGCAGTGGGGGCGGGACTCTATACAATGAGCAGTTCTTC
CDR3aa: CASSGGGTLYNEQFF

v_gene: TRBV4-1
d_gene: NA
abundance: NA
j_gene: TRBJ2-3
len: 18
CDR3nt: TGCGCCAGCAGCCAAGATTTGGTCGGGGGTTATAGCACAGATACGCAGTATTTT
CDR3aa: CASSQDLVGGYSTDTQYF

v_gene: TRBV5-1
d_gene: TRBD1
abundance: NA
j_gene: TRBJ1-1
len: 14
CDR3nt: TGCGCCAGCAGCTCGGGACAGGGGTACACTGAAGCTTTCTTT
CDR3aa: CASSSGQGYTEAFF

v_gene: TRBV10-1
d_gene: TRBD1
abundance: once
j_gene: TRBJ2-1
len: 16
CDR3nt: TGCGCCAGCAGTTCATACCGGGACAGGGCGGGGAATGAGCAGTTCTTC
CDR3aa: CASSSYRDRAGNEQFF

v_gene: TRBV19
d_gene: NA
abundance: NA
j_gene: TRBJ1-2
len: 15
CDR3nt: TGTGCCAGTAGTTCGCCCTTAGGACAGAACTATGGCTACACCTTC
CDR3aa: CASSSPLGQNYGYTF

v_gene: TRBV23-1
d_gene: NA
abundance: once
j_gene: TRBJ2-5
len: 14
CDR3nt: TGCGCCAGCAGTCAATCGAGGCTAGGAGAGACCCAGTACTTC
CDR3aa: CASSQSRLGETQYF

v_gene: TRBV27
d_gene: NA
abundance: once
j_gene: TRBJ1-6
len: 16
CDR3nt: TGTGCCAGCAGGGCGGGCGGGAGCTCCTATAATTCACCCCTCCACTTT
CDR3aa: CASRAGGSSYNSPLHF

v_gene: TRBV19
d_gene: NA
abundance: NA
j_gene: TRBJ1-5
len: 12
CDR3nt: TGTGCCAGTAGTATCTCCGGTCAGCCCCAGCATTTT
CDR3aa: CASSISGQPQHF

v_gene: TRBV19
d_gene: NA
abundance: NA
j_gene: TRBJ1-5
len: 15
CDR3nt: TGTGCCAGTAGGTCTTACGCCGGGAGCAATCAGCCCCAGCATTTT
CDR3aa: CASRSYAGSNQPQHF

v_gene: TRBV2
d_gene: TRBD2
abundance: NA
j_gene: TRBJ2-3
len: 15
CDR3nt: TGTGCCAGCAATTCGCGGGGACTAGCGGGAGATACGCAGTATTTT
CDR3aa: CASNSRGLAGDTQYF

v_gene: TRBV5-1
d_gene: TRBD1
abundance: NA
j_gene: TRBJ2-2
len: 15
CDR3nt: TGCGCCAGCAGTCAGGGGGCTAAAAACACCGGGGAGCTGTTTTTT
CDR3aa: CASSQGAKNTGELFF

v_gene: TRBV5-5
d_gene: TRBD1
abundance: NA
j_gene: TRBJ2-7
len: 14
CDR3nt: TGTGCCAGCAGTTTGGGACAGGTGTCCTACGAGCAGTACTTC
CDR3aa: CASSLGQVSYEQYF

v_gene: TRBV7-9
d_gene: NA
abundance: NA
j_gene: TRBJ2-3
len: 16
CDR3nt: TGTGCCAGCAGCTTAGTTCCCTGGCAGAGCACAGATACGCAGTATTTT
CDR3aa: CASSLVPWQSTDTQYF

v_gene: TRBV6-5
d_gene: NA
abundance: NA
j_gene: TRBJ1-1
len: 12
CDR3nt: TGTGCCAGCAGCCCCGGGGGGACTGAAGCTTTCTTT
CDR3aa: CASSPGGTEAFF

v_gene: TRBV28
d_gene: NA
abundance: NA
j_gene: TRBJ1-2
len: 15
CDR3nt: TGTGCCAGCACCCCCAGTGGGGAGAGCCTCTATGGCTACACCTTC
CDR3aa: CASTPSGESLYGYTF

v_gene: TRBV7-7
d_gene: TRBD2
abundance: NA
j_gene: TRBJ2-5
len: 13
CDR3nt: TGTGCCAGCAGCCCCCCGGGAGGAAAGACCCAGTACTTC
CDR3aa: CASSPPGGKTQYF

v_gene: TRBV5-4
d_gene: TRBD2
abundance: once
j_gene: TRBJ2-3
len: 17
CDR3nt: TGTGCCAGCAGCTTGTATTCCGGCGGGGGGTCCACAGATACGCAGTATTTT
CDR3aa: CASSLYSGGGSTDTQYF

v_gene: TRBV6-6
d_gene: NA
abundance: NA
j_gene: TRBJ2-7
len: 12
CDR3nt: TGTGCCAGCAGAACCGACAGCTACGAGCAGTACTTC
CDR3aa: CASRTDSYEQYF